The 15 T cell receptor beta chains listed next were all sequenced from one sample in a study. TCRdb recomputed calls from the 5' RACE reads with MiXCR, one row per CDR3 protein. The table includes roughly 40,000 distinct CDR3 sequences, over 15% detected once. Specimen: naive CD4+ T cells sorted from a lymph node. Subset given: naive CD4+ T cells, CD4+CD45RA+CD25-. The receptor source for this set is a female donor with breast cancer.

This clonotype was detected many times. This sequence joins TRBV27 and TRBJ2-4, with D maybe TRBD2 (6 bases). Trimming took off 10 bases at V and 7 bases at J, with 17 bases between the two ends. The germline gives CDR1 MNHEY, CDR2 SMNVEV (reference sequence). The CDR3 extends over 13 amino acids. CDR3 DNA sequence: TGTGCCACGCTAGCGCGCGAGGCGAACATTCAGTACTTC. This translates into CATLAREANIQYF.

This clonotype was seen a few times. This chain uses TRBV19 with TRBJ1-6; 7 bases match TRBD1. Germline V gene sequence: CDR1 LNHDA, CDR2 SQIVND (reference sequence). The CDR3 is 16 residues long. The V gene end was trimmed by 5 bases and the J gene end by 0 bases; junction bases not matched to a gene: 4. CDR3 protein: CASSWDSSSYNSPLHF. The CDR3 nucleotides read TGTGCCAGTAGTTGGGACAGCAGCTCCTATAATTCACCCCTCCACTTT. The variable domain in full, with the rest retrieved from reference TRBV19 and TRBJ1-6, is DGGITQSPKYLFRKEGQNVTLSCEQNLNHDAMYWYRQDPGQGLRLIYYSQIVNDFQKGDIAEGYSVSREKKESFPLTVTSAQKNPTAFYLCASSWDSSSYNSPLHFGNGTRLTVT.

The chain recombines TRBV9 with TRBJ1-3; no firm D call. The CDR3 spans 14 residues. V gave up 6 bases and J gave up 2 bases, with 12 bases separating them. Per germline, CDR1 SGDLS and CDR2 YYNGEE. The CDR3 sequence is CASTSLEAGNTIYF. CDR3 DNA sequence: TGTGCCAGCACCTCCTTGGAGGCTGGAAACACCATATATTTT.

This clonotype was detected only a few times. The rearrangement joins TRBV4-2 to TRBJ2-1; TRBD2 matches at 14 bases. Germline CDR1 LGHNA, CDR2 YNFKEQ. J lost 9 bases, V lost 8 bases, and 15 bases had no gene match. This CDR3 is built from 17 residues. This CDR3 is CASAPLSGTSGSSEQFF. CDR3 DNA: TGTGCCAGCGCCCCACTATCCGGGACTAGCGGGAGTAGTGAGCAGTTCTTC.

This clonotype was seen only a few times. The chain recombines TRBV5-1 with TRBJ1-1, with D perhaps TRBD1 (5 bases). Germline CDR1 SGHRS, CDR2 YFSETQ. The CDR3 sequence is 13 residues long. The germline V and J ends were trimmed by 5 bases and 9 bases, with 17 bases remaining between them. The CDR3 sequence is CASRRDRQNQAFF. In DNA form, the CDR3 reads TGCGCCAGCAGGCGGGACCGACAGAACCAAGCTTTCTTT.

Regarding this clonotype: A read error is possible here, since a much larger clone lies one base away. CDR3 residues: CRARDPGSSYEQYF. The DNA of the CDR3 is TGCAGGGCTAGAGATCCTGGCAGCTCCTACGAGCAGTACTTC. V usage is TRBV20-1 and J usage is TRBJ2-7; D is uncertain. This CDR3 spans 14 amino acids. The germline V gene has CDR1 DFQATT and CDR2 SNEGSKA (reference sequence).

This clonotype occurred a few times. The chain links TRBV7-3 to TRBJ2-2; D remains unclear. This CDR3 is built from 14 residues. Germline V gene sequence: CDR1 SGHTA, CDR2 FQGTGA. The V end was cut by 3 bases, the J end by 0 bases, with 5 bases between. CDR3 coding DNA: TGTGCCAGCAGCTTTGAGGCGAACACCGGGGAGCTGTTTTTT. Translated: CASSFEANTGELFF.

J is TRBJ2-1 and V is TRBV7-2, with 7 bases aligning to TRBD2. Germline assignment: CDR1 SGHTA and CDR2 FQGNSA. With V trimmed by 2 bases and J by 9 bases, 16 bases remained unmatched. The CDR3 has 17 residues. Written as DNA, the CDR3 is TGTGCCAGCAGCTTACTCGGCGGGAGCCGTGAGCAGAGTGAGCAGTTCTTC. Residues: CASSLLGGSREQSEQFF.

This clonotype was seen repeatedly, ten times or more. This chain connects TRBV7-2 to TRBJ1-2; D ambiguous. Deletions cut 1 base from V and 4 bases from J, with 10 bases between. From germline, CDR1 is SGHTA and CDR2 FQGNSA. The CDR3 runs to 14 residues. Here the CDR3 reads CASSLVTDSYGYTF. The CDR3 bases are TGTGCCAGCAGCTTAGTAACAGACTCCTATGGCTACACCTTC.

This clonotype was seen at least ten times. V is TRBV7-3 and J is TRBJ2-3; D remains ambiguous. This CDR3 has 11 amino acids. Germline values: CDR1 SGHTA, CDR2 FQGTGA. The ends were cut back, 4 bases at V and 3 bases at J, with 2 bases in the middle. The CDR3 reads CASSSTDTQYF. In DNA, the CDR3 is TGTGCCAGCAGCTCTACAGATACGCAGTATTTT.

The genes are TRBV4-3 and TRBJ2-1, with D possibly TRBD2 on 7 matching bases. CDR3 size: 17 residues. Trimming pared 0 bases from V and 5 bases from J, leaving 17 bases between. Germline loops: CDR1 LGHNA, CDR2 YSLEER. The CDR3 is CASSQEGGDGGHNEQFF. CDR3 in DNA: TGCGCCAGCAGCCAAGAAGGCGGGGACGGGGGGCACAATGAGCAGTTCTTC.

J is TRBJ2-3 and V is TRBV7-9, with D uncertain. Germline values: CDR1 SEHNR, CDR2 FQNEAQ (reference sequence). V gave up 0 bases and J gave up 2 bases, with 6 bases separating them. CDR3 length: 14 residues. CDR3 coding DNA: TGTGCCAGCAGCTTAGCCTTGGACACAGATACGCAGTATTTT. This sequence encodes CASSLALDTDTQYF.

This clonotype turned up a few times. The V and J genes are TRBV19 and TRBJ1-6, with 10 bases that match TRBD1. There are 15 residues in the CDR3. Germline CDR1 reads LNHDA; CDR2 reads SQIVND (reference sequence). With V trimmed by 6 bases and J by 9 bases, 8 bases remained unmatched. The CDR3 loop is CASRGQGTPGSPLHF. Here the CDR3 DNA reads TGTGCCAGTAGGGGACAGGGGACGCCTGGTTCACCCCTCCACTTT.

This clonotype has a handful of counts. The chain joins TRBV5-1 to TRBJ2-5, with 9 bases matching TRBD1. CDR3 size: 14 residues. V shed 0 bases, J shed 7 bases, and the junction held 4 bases outside the gene matches. CDR1 is SGHRS, CDR2 YFSETQ, per germline. The CDR3 nucleotides read TGCGCCAGCAGCTTGGGGACAGGGGACGCGACCCAGTACTTC. Its protein is CASSLGTGDATQYF.

This clonotype has a count of ten or more. The rearrangement joins TRBV28 to TRBJ1-4; TRBD1 is a possible D gene (5 bases). Germline CDR1 MDHEN, CDR2 SYDVKM. V lost 5 bases to trimming and J lost 1 base, with 8 bases between them. CDR3 length: 14 residues. The CDR3 coding sequence is TGTGCCAGCAGTGCAGGGATAACTAATGAAAAACTGTTTTTT. This codes for CASSAGITNEKLFF.